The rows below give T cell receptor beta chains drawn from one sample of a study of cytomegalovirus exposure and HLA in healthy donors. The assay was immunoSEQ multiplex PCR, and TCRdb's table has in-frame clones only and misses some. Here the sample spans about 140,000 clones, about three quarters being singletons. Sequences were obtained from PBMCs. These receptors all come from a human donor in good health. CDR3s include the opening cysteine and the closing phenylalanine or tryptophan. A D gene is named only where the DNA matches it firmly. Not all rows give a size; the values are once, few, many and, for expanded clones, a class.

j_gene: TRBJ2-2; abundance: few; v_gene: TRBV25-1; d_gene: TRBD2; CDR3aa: CASSSSGGAKDTGELFF; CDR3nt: TGTGCCAGCAGTTCTAGCGGGGGGGCTAAGGACACCGGGGAGCTGTTTTTT
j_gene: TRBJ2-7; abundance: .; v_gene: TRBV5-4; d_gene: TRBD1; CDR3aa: CASSVWPGQGEF; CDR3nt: TGTGCCAGCAGCGTTTGGCCGGGACAGGGTGAATTC
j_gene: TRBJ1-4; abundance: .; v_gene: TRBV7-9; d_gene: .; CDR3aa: CASSHKGATNEKLFF; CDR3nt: TGTGCCAGCAGCCATAAAGGGGCAACTAATGAAAAACTGTTTTTT
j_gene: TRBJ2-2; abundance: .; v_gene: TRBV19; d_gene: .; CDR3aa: CASGIRGASIGGELFF; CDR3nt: TGTGCCAGCGGGATCCGGGGGGCGTCGATAGGCGGGGAGCTGTTTTTT
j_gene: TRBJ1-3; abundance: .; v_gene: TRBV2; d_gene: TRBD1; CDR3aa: CASRGDRVGNTIYF; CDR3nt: TGTGCCAGCAGAGGGGACAGGGTTGGAAACACCATATATTTT
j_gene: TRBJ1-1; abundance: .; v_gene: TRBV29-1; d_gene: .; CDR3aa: CSVVAGHGAFF; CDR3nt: TGCAGCGTTGTAGCAGGACATGGAGCTTTCTTT
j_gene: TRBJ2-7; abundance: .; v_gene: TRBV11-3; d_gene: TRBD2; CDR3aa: CANSSGLAGVDHEQYF; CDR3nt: TGTGCCAACAGCTCGGGACTAGCGGGAGTCGACCACGAGCAGTACTTC
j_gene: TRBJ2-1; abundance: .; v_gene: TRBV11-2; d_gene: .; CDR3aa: CASSLFFHNEQFF; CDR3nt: TGTGCCAGCAGCTTATTCTTCCACAATGAGCAGTTCTTC
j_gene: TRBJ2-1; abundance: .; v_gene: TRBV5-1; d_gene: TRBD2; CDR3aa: CASSPRVAGYNEQFF; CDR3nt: TGCGCCAGCAGCCCCCGAGTAGCGGGGTACAATGAGCAGTTCTTC
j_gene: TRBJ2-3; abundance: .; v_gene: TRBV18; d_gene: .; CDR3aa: CASSPSGPPDTQYF; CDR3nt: TGTGCCAGCTCACCTTCGGGTCCCCCAGATACGCAGTATTTT
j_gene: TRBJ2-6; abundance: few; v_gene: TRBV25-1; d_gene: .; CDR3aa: CASSEGEAGANVLTF; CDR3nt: TGTGCCAGCAGTGAAGGGGAGGCTGGGGCCAACGTCCTGACTTTC
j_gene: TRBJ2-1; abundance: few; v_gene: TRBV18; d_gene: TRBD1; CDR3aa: CASSRGQGVNEQFF; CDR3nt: TGTGCCAGCTCCCGTGGGCAGGGGGTCAATGAGCAGTTCTTC
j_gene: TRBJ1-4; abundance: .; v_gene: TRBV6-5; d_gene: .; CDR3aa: CASNITGTHEKLFF; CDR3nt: TGTGCCAGCAACATCACAGGGACGCATGAAAAACTGTTTTTT
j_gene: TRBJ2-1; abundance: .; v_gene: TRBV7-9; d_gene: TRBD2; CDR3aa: CASRISGSSYNEQFF; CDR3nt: TGTGCCAGCAGGATAAGCGGGAGCTCCTACAATGAGCAGTTCTTC
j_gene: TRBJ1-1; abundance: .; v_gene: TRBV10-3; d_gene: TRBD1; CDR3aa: CAISDSIRQGSTEAFF; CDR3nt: TGTGCCATCAGTGACTCAATACGACAGGGGAGCACTGAAGCTTTCTTT
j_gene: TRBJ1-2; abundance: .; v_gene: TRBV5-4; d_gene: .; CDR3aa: CASSSDSYGYTF; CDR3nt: TGTGCCAGCAGCTCGGACAGCTATGGCTACACCTTC
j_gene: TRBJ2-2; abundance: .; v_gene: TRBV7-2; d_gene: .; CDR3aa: CASSSEGLETGELFF; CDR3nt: TGTGCCAGCAGCTCCGAGGGCTTGGAAACCGGGGAGCTGTTTTTT
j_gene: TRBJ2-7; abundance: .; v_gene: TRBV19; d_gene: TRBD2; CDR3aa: CASRVRAGDTYEQYF; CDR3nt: TGTGCCAGTCGAGTAAGAGCGGGAGACACCTACGAGCAGTACTTC
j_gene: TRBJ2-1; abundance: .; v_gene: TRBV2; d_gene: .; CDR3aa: CASSLGANYNEQFF; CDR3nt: TGTGCCAGCAGTCTGGGGGCTAACTACAATGAGCAGTTCTTC
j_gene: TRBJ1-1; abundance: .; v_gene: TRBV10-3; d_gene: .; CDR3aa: CAISESILGGLPEAFF; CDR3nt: TGTGCCATCAGTGAGTCGATACTTGGGGGCTTGCCTGAAGCTTTCTTT
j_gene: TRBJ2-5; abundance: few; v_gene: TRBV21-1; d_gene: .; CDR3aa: CASSPRDAGIQETQYF; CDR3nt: TGTGCCAGCAGCCCCCGAGACGCAGGGATCCAAGAGACCCAGTACTTC
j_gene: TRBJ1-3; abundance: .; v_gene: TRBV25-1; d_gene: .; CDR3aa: CASKGGNGDTIYF; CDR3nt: TGTGCCAGCAAAGGGGGAAATGGAGACACCATATATTTT
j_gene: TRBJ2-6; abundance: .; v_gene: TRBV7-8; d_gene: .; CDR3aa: CASSQQGAGANVLTF; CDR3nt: TGTGCCAGCAGCCAACAGGGTGCTGGGGCCAACGTCCTGACTTTC
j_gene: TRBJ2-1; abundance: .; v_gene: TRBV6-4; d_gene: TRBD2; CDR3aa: CASSEQGGGPLENEQFF; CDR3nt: TGTGCCAGCAGTGAGCAAGGCGGGGGGCCCCTAGAGAATGAGCAGTTCTTC
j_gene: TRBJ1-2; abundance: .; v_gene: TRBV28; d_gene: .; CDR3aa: CASSFEGWGYTF; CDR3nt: TGTGCCAGCAGTTTTGAGGGTTGGGGCTACACCTTC
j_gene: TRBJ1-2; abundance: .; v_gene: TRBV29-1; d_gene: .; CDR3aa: CSVEEDTINYGYTF; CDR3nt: TGCAGCGTTGAAGAGGACACTATTAACTATGGCTACACCTTC
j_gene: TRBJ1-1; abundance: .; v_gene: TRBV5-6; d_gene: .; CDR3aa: CASSLAGDSNTEAFF; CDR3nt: TGTGCCAGCAGCTTGGCCGGGGACTCGAACACTGAAGCTTTCTTT
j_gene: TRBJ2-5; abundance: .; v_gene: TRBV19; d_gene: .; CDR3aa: CASSNWREETQYF; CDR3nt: TGTGCCAGTAGTAACTGGAGGGAGGAGACCCAGTACTTC
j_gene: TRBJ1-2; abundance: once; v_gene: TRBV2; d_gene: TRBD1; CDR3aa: CASLWEPGGFGGYTF; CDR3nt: TGTGCCAGCCTTTGGGAGCCAGGGGGATTTGGCGGCTACACCTTC
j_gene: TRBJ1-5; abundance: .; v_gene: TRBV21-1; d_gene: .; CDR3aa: CASSKNSSGNQPQHF; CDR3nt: TGTGCCAGCAGCAAAAACAGTTCCGGCAATCAGCCCCAGCATTTT
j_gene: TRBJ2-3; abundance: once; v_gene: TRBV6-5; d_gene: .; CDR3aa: CASSPGGYIPDTQYF; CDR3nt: TGTGCCAGCAGCCCGGGGGGCTACATCCCAGATACGCAGTATTTT
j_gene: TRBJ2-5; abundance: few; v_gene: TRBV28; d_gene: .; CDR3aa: CASSLVAGVKETQYF; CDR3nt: TGTGCCAGCAGTTTAGTTGCAGGGGTAAAAGAGACCCAGTACTTC
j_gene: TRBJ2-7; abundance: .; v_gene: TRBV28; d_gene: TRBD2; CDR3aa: CASSRRMGGRPDEQYF; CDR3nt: TGTGCCAGCAGCCGACGGATGGGGGGGAGGCCGGACGAGCAGTACTTC
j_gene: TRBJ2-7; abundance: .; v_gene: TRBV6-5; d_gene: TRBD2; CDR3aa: CASSGASYEQYF; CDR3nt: TGTGCCTCGAGCGGGGCTTCCTACGAGCAGTACTTC
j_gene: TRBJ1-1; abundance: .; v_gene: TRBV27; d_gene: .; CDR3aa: CASKIQGGVGNTEAFF; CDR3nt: TGTGCCAGCAAGATACAGGGTGGGGTTGGGAACACTGAAGCTTTCTTT
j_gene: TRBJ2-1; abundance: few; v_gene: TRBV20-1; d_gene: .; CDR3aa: CSAQTGQRFF; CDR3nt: TGCAGTGCGCAGACAGGCCAACGGTTCTTC
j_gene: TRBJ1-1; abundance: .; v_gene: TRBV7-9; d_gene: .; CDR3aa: CASSLTRTEAFF; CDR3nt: TGTGCCAGCAGCTTGACACGCACTGAAGCTTTCTTT
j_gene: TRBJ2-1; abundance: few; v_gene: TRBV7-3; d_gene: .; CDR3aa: CASSPEVGPFYNEQFF; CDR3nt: TGTGCCAGCAGCCCGGAGGTAGGGCCCTTCTACAATGAGCAGTTCTTC
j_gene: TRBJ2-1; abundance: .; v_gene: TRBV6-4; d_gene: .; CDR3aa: CASSVGLTSREQFF; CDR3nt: TGTGCCAGCAGTGTAGGGTTAACTAGTCGTGAGCAGTTCTTC
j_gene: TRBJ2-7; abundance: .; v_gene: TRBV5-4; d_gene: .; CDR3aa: CASSLDARDEQYF; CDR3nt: TGTGCCAGCAGCTTGGATGCTCGGGACGAGCAGTACTTC
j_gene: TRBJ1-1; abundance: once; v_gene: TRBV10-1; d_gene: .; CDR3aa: CASSEGQVNTEAFF; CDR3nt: TGCGCCAGCAGTGAAGGCCAGGTCAACACTGAAGCTTTCTTT
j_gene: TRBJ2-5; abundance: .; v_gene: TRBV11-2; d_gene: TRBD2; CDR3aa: CASSPEAGGQETQYF; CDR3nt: TGTGCCAGCAGCCCAGAGGCGGGGGGTCAAGAGACCCAGTACTTC
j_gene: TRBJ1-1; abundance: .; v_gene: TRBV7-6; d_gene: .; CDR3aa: CASSGRNTEAFF; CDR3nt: TGTGCCAGCAGCGGGAGGAACACTGAAGCTTTCTTT
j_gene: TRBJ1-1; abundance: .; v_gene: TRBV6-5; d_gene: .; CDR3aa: CASSYSAVNTEAFF; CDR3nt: TGTGCCAGCAGTTACTCCGCGGTGAACACTGAAGCTTTCTTT
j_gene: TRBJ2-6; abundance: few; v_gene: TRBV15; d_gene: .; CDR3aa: CATSRGRGPGANVLTF; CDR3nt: TGTGCCACCAGCAGAGGAAGAGGGCCTGGGGCCAACGTCCTGACTTTC